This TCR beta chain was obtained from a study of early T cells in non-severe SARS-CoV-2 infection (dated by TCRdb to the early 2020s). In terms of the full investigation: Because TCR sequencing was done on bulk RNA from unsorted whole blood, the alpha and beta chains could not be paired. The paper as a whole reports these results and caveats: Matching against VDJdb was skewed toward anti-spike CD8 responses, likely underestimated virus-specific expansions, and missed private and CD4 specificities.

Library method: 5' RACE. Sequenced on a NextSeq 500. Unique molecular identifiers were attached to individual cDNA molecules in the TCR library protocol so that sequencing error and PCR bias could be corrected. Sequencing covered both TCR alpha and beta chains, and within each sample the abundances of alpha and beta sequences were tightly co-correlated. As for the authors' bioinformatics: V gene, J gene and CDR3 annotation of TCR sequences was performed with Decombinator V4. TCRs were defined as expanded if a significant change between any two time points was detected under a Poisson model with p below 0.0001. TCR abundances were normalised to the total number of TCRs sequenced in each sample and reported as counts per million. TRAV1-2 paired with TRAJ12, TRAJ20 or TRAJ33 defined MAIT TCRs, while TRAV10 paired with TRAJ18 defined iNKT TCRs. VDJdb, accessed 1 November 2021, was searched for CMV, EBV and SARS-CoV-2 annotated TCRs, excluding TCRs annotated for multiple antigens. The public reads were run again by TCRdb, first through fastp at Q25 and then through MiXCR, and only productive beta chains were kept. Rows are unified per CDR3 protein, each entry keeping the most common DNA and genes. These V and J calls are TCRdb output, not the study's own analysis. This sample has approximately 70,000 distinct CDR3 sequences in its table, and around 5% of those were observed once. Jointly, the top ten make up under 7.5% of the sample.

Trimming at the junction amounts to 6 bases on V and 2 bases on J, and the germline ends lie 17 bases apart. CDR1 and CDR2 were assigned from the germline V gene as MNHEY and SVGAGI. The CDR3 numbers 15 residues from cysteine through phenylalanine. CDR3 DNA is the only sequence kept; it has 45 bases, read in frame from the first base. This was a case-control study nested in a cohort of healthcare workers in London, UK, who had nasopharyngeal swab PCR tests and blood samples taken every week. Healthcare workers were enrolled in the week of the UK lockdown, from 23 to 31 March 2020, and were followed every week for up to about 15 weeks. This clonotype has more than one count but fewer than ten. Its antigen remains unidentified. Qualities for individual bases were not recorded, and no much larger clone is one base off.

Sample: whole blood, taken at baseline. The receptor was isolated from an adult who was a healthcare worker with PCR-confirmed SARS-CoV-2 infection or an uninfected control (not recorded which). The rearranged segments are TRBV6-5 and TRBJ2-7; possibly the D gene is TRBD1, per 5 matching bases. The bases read TGTGCCAGCAGGCATAGCCTAGGGGCAACCTACGAGCAGTACTTC. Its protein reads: CASRHSLGATYEQYF.